This TCR beta chain was recorded in a study of shared T cell receptors in the human thymus. This CDR3 is 18 amino acids long. Per germline, CDR1 SGHNT and CDR2 YYREEE (reference sequence). With V trimmed by 4 bases and J by 2 bases, 12 bases remained unmatched. Produced via immunoSEQ multiplex PCR; TCRdb's table is partial and in-frame only. In the table there are more than 550,000 clones, 80% to 90% of which are singletons. These data are also associated with another study on human thymus T cells. As reported in that work: Thymus tissue for the work was resected from patients undergoing corrective heart surgery. Thymic and blood repertoires appeared to show biased V and J gene usage. Related research described thymic repertoires that were highly overlapping among unrelated individuals.

The chain employs TRBV5-4 and TRBJ2-7, with 13 nucleotides matching TRBD2. Sequenced sample: thymocytes. This TCR was recovered from a boy less than two years old with a congenital heart defect. The CDR3 DNA reads as TGTGCCAGCAGCGCTGGGACTAGCGGGGTCGGTGGGGCCTACGAGCAGTACTTC. It translates to CASSAGTSGVGGAYEQYF.